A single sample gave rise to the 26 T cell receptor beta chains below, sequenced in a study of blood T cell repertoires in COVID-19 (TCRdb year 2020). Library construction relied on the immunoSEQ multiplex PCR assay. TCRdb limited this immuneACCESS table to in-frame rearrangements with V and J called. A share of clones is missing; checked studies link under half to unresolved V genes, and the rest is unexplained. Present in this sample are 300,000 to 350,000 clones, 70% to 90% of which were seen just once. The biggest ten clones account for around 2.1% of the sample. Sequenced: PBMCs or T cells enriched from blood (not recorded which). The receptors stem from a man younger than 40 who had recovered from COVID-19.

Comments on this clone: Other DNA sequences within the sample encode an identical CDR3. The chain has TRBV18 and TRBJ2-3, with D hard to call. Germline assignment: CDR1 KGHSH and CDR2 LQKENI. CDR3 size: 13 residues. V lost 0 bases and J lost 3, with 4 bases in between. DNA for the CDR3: TGTGCCAGCTCACCACCTAGTACAGATACGCAGTATTTT. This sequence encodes CASSPPSTDTQYF.

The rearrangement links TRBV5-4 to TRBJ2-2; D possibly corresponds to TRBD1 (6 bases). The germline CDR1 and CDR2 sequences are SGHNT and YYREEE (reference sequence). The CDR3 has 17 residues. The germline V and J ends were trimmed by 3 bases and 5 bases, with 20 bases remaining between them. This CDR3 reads CASSSALLRDTTGELFF. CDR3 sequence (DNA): TGTGCCAGCAGCTCCGCACTACTCCGGGACACAACCGGGGAGCTGTTTTTT.

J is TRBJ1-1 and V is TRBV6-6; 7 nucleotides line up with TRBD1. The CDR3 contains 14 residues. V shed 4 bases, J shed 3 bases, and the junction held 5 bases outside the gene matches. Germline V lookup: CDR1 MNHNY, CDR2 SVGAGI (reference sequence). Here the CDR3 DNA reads TGTGCCAGCAGTTTACAGGGGCGCGACACTGAAGCTTTCTTT. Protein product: CASSLQGRDTEAFF.

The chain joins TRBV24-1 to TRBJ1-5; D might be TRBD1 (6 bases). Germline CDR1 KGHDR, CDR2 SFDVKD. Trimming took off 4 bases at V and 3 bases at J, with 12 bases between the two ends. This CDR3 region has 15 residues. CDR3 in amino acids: CATSDSTGYNQPQHF. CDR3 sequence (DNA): TGTGCCACCAGTGACTCGACAGGTTACAATCAGCCCCAGCATTTT.

The CDR3 loop reads CASGTGGATPEAFF. As DNA, the CDR3 is TGTGCCAGCGGGACAGGGGGCGCTACCCCTGAAGCTTTCTTT. The chain is built from TRBV6-5 and TRBJ1-1; TRBD1 agrees at 12 bases. With 8 bases clipped from V and 6 bases from J, the junction kept 7 bases outside the gene matches. The CDR3 extends over 14 amino acids. Germline CDR1 reads MNHEY; CDR2 reads SVGAGI.

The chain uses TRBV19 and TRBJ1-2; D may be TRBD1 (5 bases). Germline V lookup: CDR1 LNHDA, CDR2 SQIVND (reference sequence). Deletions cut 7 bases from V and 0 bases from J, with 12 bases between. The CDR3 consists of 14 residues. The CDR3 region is CASIKGMANYGYTF. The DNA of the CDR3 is TGTGCCAGTATCAAGGGGATGGCTAACTATGGCTACACCTTC.

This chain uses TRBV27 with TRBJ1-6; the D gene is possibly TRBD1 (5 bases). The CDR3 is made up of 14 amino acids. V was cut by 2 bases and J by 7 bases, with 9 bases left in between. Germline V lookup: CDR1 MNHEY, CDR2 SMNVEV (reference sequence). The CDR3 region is CASSLVGANSPLHF. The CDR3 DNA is TGTGCCAGCAGTTTAGTTGGGGCCAATTCACCCCTCCACTTT.

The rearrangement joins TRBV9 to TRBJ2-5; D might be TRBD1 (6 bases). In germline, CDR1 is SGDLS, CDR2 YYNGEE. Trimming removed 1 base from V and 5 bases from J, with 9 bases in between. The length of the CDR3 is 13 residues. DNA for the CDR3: TGTGCCAGCAGCGTAAGCCAGGGGGAGACCCAGTACTTC. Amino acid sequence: CASSVSQGETQYF.

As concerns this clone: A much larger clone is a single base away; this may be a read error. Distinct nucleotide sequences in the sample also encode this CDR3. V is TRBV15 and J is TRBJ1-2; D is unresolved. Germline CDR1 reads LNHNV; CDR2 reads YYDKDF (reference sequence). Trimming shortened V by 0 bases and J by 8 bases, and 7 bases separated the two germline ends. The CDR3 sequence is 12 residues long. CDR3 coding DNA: TGTGCCACCAGCAGAGATCTGGGCGGCTACACCTTC. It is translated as CATSRDLGGYTF.

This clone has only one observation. CDR3 bases: TGTGCCAGCAGCTGGGGACAGGGATCGAACACTGAAGCTTTCTTT. It codes for CASSWGQGSNTEAFF. The chain joins TRBV5-4 to TRBJ1-1; 9 bases agree with TRBD1. CDR3 length equals 15 residues. After removal of 3 bases from V and 1 base from J, the junction contained 4 bases not matched to a gene. Per germline, CDR1 SGHNT and CDR2 YYREEE (reference sequence).

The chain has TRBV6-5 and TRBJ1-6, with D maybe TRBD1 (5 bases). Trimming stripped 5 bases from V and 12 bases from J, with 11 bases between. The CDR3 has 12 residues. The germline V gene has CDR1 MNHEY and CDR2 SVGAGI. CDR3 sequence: CASSPGLLPLHF. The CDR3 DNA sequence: TGTGCCAGCAGTCCAGGGTTGTTACCCCTCCACTTT.

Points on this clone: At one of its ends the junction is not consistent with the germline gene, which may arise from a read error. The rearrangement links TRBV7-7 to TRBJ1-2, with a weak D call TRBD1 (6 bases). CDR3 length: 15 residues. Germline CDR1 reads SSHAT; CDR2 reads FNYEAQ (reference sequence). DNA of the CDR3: TGTGCTAGCAGCTTAGGACGGACAGAGCGCTATGGCTACACCTTC. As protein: CASSLGRTERYGYTF.

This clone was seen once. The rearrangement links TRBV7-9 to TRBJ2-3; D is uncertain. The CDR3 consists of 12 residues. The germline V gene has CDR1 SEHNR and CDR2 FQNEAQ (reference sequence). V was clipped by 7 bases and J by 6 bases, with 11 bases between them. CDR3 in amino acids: CASNARLDTQYF. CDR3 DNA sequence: TGTGCCAGCAACGCCCGGTTGGATACGCAGTATTTT.

The CDR3 nucleotides are TGTGCCAGTAGTATTCCCGGGACAGGTACACCCCTCCACTTT. Its translation: CASSIPGTGTPLHF. The rearrangement joins TRBV19 to TRBJ1-6, with 8 bases fitting TRBD1. Per the germline V gene, CDR1 is LNHDA and CDR2 is SQIVND (reference sequence). CDR3 size: 14 residues. J was trimmed by 11 bases and V by 3 bases; bases with no gene match: 6.

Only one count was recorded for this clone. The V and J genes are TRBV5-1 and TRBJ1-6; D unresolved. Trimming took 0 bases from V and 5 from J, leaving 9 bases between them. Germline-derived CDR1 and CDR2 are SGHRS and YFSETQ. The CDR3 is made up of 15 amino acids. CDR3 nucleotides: TGCGCCAGCAGCTTGGAGTCACCGGATAATTCACCCCTCCACTTT. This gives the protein CASSLESPDNSPLHF.

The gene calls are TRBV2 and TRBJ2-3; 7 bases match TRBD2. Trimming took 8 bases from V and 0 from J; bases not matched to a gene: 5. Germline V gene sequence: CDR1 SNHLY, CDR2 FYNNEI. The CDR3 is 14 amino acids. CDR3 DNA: TGTGCCAGCCGAGGGAGGGCAAGCACAGATACGCAGTATTTT. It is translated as CASRGRASTDTQYF.

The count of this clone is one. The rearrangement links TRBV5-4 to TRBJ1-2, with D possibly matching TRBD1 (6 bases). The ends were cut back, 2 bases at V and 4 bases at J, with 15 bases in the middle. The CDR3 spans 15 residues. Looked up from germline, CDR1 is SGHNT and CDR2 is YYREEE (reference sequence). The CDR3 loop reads CASSFGSTGSYGYTF. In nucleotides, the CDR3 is TGTGCCAGCAGCTTCGGTTCGACAGGATCCTATGGCTACACCTTC.

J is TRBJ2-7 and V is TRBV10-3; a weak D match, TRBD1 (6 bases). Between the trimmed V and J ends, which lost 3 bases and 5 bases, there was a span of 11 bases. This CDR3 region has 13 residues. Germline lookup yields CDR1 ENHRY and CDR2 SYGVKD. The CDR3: CAISDGTTHEQYF. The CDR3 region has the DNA TGTGCCATCAGTGATGGGACAACCCACGAGCAGTACTTC.

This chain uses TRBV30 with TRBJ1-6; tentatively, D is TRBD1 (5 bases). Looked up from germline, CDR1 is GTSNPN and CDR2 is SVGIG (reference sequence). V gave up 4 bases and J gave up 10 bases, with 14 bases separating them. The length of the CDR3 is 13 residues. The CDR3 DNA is TGTGCCTGGACCGTACTGGGGGGGTCACCCCTCCACTTT. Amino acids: CAWTVLGGSPLHF.

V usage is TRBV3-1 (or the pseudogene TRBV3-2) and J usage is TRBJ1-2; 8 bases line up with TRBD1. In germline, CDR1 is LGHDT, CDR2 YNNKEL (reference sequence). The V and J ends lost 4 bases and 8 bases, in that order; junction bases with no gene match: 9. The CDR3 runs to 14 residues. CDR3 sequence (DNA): TGTGCCAGCAGCCCGACAGGGGAACTATGGGGCTACACCTTC. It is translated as CASSPTGELWGYTF.

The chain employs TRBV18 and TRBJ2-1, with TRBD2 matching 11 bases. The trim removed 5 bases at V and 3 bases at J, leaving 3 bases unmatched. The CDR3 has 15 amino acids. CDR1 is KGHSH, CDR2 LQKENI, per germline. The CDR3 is CASSKLAGGYNEQFF. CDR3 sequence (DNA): TGTGCCAGCTCAAAGCTAGCGGGGGGCTACAATGAGCAGTTCTTC.

The CDR3 reads CASGTGVFGYTF. DNA of the CDR3: TGTGCCAGCGGGACAGGGGTCTTTGGCTACACCTTC. The genes are TRBV9 and TRBJ1-2; 10 nucleotides agree with TRBD1. With V trimmed by 7 bases and J by 7 bases, 4 bases remained unmatched. The CDR3 length is 12 residues. Germline CDR1 reads SGDLS; CDR2 reads YYNGEE.

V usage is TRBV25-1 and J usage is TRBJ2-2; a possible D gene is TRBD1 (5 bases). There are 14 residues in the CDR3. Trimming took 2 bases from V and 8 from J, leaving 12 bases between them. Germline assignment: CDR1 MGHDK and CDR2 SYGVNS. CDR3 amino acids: CASSERRGSGELFF. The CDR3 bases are TGTGCCAGCAGTGAAAGAAGGGGTAGTGGGGAGCTGTTTTTT.

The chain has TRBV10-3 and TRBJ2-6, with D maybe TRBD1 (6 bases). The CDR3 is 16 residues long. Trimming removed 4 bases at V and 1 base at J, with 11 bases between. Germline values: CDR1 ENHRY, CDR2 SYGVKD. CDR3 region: CAISAMQGSGANVLTF. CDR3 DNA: TGTGCCATCAGTGCCATGCAGGGGTCTGGGGCCAACGTCCTGACTTTC.

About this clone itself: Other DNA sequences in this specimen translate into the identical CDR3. The CDR3 nucleotides are TGTGCCAGCAGTTACCCGGGACAGGAAGCTTTCTTT. This sequence encodes CASSYPGQEAFF. The chain recombines TRBV6-5 with TRBJ1-1, with 7 positions matching TRBD1. Trimming at V came to 2 bases and at J to 8 bases, leaving 2 bases not matched to a gene. The CDR3 runs to 12 residues. From germline, CDR1 is MNHEY and CDR2 SVGAGI.

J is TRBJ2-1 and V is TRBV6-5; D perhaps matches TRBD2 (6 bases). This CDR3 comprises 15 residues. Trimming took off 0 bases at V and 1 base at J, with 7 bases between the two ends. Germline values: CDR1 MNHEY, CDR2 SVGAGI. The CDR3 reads CASSYSGGSYNEQFF. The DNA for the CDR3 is TGTGCCAGCAGTTACTCGGGGGGTTCCTACAATGAGCAGTTCTTC.